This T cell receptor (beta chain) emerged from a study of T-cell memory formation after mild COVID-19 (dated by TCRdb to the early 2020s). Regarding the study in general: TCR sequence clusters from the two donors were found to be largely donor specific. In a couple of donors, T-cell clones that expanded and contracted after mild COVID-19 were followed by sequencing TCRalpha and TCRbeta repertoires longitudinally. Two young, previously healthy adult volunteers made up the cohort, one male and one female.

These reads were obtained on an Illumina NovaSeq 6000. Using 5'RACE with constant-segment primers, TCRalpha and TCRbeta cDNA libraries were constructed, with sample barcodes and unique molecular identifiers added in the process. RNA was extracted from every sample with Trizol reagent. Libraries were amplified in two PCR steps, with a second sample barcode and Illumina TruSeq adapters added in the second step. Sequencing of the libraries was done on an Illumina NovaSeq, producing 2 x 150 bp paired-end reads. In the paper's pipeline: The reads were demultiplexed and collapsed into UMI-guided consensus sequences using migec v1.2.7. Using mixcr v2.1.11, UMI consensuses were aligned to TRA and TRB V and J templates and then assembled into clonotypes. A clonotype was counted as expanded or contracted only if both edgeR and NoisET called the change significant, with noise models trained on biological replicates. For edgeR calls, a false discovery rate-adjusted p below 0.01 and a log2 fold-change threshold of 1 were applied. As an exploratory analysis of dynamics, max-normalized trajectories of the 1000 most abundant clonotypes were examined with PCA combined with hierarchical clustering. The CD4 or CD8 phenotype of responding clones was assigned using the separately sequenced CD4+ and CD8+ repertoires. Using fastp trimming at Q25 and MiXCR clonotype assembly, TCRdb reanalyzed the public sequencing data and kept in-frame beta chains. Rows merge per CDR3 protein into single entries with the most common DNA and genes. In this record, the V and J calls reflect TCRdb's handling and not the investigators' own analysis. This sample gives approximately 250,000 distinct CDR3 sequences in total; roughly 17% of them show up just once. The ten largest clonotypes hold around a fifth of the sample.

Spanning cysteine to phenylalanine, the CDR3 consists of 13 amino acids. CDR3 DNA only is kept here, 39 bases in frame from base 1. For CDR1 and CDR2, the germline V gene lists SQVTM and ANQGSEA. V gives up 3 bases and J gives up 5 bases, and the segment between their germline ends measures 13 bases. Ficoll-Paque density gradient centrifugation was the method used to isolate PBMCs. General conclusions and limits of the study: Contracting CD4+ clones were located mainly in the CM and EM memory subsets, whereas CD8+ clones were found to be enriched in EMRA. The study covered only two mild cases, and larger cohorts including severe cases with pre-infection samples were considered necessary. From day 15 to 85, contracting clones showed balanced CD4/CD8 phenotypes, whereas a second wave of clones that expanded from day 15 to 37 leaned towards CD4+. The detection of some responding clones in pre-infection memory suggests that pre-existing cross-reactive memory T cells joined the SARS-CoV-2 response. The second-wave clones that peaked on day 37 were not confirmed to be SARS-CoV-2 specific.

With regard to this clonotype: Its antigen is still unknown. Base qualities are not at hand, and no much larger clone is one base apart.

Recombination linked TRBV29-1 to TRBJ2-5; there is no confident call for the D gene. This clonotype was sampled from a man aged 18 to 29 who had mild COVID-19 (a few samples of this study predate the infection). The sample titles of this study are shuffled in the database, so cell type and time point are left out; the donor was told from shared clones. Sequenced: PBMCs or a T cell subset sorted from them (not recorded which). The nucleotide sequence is TGCAGCGTTGATTTTCCAGCAGGCGAGACCCAGTACTTC. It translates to CSVDFPAGETQYF.